This T cell receptor (beta chain) came from a study of OX40 agonist ivuxolimab in advanced cancers. This clone occurred a few times. The CDR3 is 14 amino acids. Germline V gene sequence: CDR1 SGHRS, CDR2 YFSETQ. V lost 1 base to trimming and J lost 3 bases, with 10 bases between them. The table came from immunoSEQ multiplex PCR; TCRdb's copy has only in-frame clones and leaves some out. Of tens of thousands of clones in the sample, approximately 80% are singletons; the top ten hold approximately 0.63%. The TCR sequence derives from an adult with an advanced solid tumor such as melanoma, head and neck, liver or kidney cancer. The gene calls are TRBV5-1 and TRBJ1-1, with D unresolved. The sample consisted of CD4+ or CD8+ T cells sorted from blood, taken in a trial of the OX40 agonist ivuxolimab. For the CDR3, the DNA is TGCGCCAGCAGCTTGTCCAACACCTACACTGAAGCTTTCTTT. Amino acids: CASSLSNTYTEAFF.